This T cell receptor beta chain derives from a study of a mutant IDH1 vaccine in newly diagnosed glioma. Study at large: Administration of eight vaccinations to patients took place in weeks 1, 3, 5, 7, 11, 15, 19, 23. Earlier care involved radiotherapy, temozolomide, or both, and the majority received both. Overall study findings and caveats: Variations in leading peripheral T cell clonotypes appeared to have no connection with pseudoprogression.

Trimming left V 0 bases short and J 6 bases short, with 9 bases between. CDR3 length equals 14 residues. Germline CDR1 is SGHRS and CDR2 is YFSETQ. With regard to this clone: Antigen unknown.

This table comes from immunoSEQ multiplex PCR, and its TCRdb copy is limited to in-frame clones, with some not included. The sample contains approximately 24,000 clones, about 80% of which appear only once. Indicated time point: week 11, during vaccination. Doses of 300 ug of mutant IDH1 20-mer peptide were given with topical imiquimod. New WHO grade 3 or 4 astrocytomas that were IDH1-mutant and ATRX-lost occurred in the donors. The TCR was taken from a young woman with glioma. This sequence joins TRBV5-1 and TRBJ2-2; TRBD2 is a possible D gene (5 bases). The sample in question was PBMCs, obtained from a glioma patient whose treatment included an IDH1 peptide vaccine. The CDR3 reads CASSLALAAGELFF. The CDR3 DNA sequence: TGCGCCAGCAGCTTGGCCCTAGCTGCCGGGGAGCTGTTTTTT.